The sequence of this T cell receptor (beta chain) was determined in a study of blood T cells in healthy people across ages. Losses at the gene ends were 2 bases for V and 7 bases for J; bases not matched to a gene: 7. Looked up from germline, CDR1 is MNHEY and CDR2 is SVGAGI. CDR3 length: 16 amino acids. This clonotype was seen a few times. A second PCR, run for about 6 to 11 cycles, used a sample-barcoded 5' primer plus a J-beta primer mix. Using its own MiXCR run on the 5' RACE reads, TCRdb lists one record per CDR3 protein. The top ten clones hold 6.5% to 10% of a sample with more than 1,400,000 distinct CDR3 sequences, approximately 40% of them seen once.

The chain is built from TRBV6-5 and TRBJ2-1; 11 bases line up with TRBD2. The TCR was taken from a woman aged 18-35 years in good health. Sequencing was performed on blood. This CDR3 is CASSYHPSGRTNEQFF. Here the CDR3 DNA reads TGTGCCAGCAGTTACCACCCTAGCGGGAGGACTAATGAGCAGTTCTTC.